This T cell receptor beta chain was recovered during a study of response to subunit inactivated influenza vaccine. TCRdb fed the RT-PCR reads into MiXCR, producing one record per CDR3 protein. The sample includes about 170,000 distinct CDR3 sequences, more than 10% of them seen just once. There are 13 residues in the CDR3. V lost 5 bases to trimming and J lost 5 bases, with 13 bases between them. This sample was also put to use in a study of T cells expressing NK-cell markers. From that report: For TCR beta, cDNA was produced by 5'RACE template switching with UMIs. In a handful of donors, dominant clonotypes made up about 28.3-65% of CD3+CD56-NKG2C+ cells.

The chain carries TRBV12-3 or TRBV12-4 and TRBJ2-7; D is perhaps TRBD1 (6 bases). The receptor was derived from a man aged 45 to 65 who received an inactivated influenza vaccine. The sample here was CD8+ T cells sorted from PBMCs, taken 12 days after vaccination. The DNA of the CDR3 is TGTGCCAGCAGTACAGGGAACCCTGACGAGCAGTACTTC. Its protein product is CASSTGNPDEQYF.